Below are 18 T cell receptor beta chains sequenced from a single sample in a study of long-term antiretroviral therapy in people with HIV. Run at survey level, the immunoSEQ assay was version v3.0. Method: immunoSEQ multiplex PCR; TCRdb's copy keeps in-frame clones and lacks some. The sample lists about 28,000 clones; 84% were seen once. The input for sequencing was unsorted PBMCs, taken 0.4 years after starting antiretroviral therapy. The receptors originated from a man aged 18 to 30 with HIV.

The genes are TRBV18 and TRBJ1-5; tentatively, D is TRBD1 (5 bases). Germline assignment: CDR1 KGHSH and CDR2 LQKENI. The CDR3 has 15 residues. The V gene lost 6 bases and the J gene lost 5 bases, with 17 bases spanning the gap. CDR3 protein: CASSPNRGAYQPQHF. Written as DNA, the CDR3 is TGTGCCAGCTCCCCCAATCGGGGCGCCTATCAGCCCCAGCATTTT.

This clone was counted only a few times. The chain carries TRBV7-9 and TRBJ2-7; 11 bases match TRBD1. The CDR3 loop spans 15 amino acids. Germline V CDR1 and CDR2: SEHNR, FQNEAQ (reference sequence). With 5 bases clipped from V and 0 bases from J, the junction kept 3 bases outside the gene matches. In DNA, the CDR3 is TGTGCCAGCAGCATCGGGACAGGGGGCTCCTACGAGCAGTACTTC. This translates into CASSIGTGGSYEQYF.

In this sample, this clone turned up once. The V gene is TRBV15, the J gene TRBJ2-7; no clear D. The germline V gene encodes CDR1 LNHNV and CDR2 YYDKDF (reference sequence). This CDR3 is 14 amino acids long. V was trimmed by 0 bases and J by 3 bases, leaving 9 bases between them. The CDR3 sequence: CATSRDEGYYEQYF. CDR3 nucleotides: TGTGCCACCAGCAGAGATGAAGGGTACTACGAGCAGTACTTC. Drawing the rest from reference TRBV15 and TRBJ2-7, the complete variable domain is DAMVIQNPRYQVTQFGKPVTLSCSQTLNHNVMYWYQQKSSQAPKLLFHYYDKDFNNEADTPDNFQSRRPNTSFCFLDIRSPGLGDTAMYLCATSRDEGYYEQYFGPGTRLTVT.

This clone was seen only a few times. The V and J genes are TRBV11-3 and TRBJ2-7; 9 bases are a match to TRBD1. The germline CDR1 and CDR2 sequences are SGHNT and YENEEA. The ends lost 5 bases at V and 4 bases at J; junction bases unmatched: 6. This CDR3 is 14 amino acids long. This CDR3 reads CASSHRDRAYEQYF. CDR3 in DNA: TGTGCCAGCAGCCACCGGGACAGGGCTTACGAGCAGTACTTC.

This clone is a singleton in its sample. The chain uses TRBV11-2 and TRBJ1-1; 7 nucleotides match TRBD1. The germline V gene has CDR1 SGHAT and CDR2 FQNNGV. With 5 bases clipped from V and 1 base from J, the junction kept 4 bases outside the gene matches. There are 14 residues in the CDR3. The CDR3: CASSRAGGNTEAFF. The CDR3 DNA sequence: TGTGCCAGCAGCCGCGCAGGGGGGAACACTGAAGCTTTCTTT.

The chain joins TRBV5-5 to TRBJ2-7; possible D gene TRBD1, 5 bases. V dropped 0 bases and J dropped 0 bases, with 7 bases sitting between them. The germline CDR1 and CDR2 sequences are SGHKS and YYEKEE (reference sequence). There are 14 residues in the CDR3. CDR3 sequence reads: CASSLVDTSYEQYF. In DNA, the CDR3 is TGTGCCAGCAGCTTGGTGGACACCTCCTACGAGCAGTACTTC.

This clone came up once. The chain employs TRBV6-5 and TRBJ2-7, with 7 nucleotides matching TRBD1. The trim removed 5 bases at V and 6 bases at J, leaving 10 bases unmatched. The CDR3 covers 14 residues. Germline CDR1 reads MNHEY; CDR2 reads SVGAGI. The CDR3 sequence: CASSPTGVGSEQYF. CDR3 in DNA: TGTGCCAGCAGTCCAACAGGGGTTGGTAGCGAGCAGTACTTC.

In this sample, this clone turned up a few times. The chain recombines TRBV6-5 with TRBJ1-1, with D possibly TRBD1 on 5 matching bases. The CDR3 consists of 16 residues. Looked up from germline, CDR1 is MNHEY and CDR2 is SVGAGI. Trimming left V 1 base short and J 4 bases short, with 16 bases between. CDR3 protein: CASSYWGPTEGTEAFF. CDR3 sequence (DNA): TGTGCCAGCAGTTACTGGGGCCCCACGGAGGGCACTGAAGCTTTCTTT.

This chain joins TRBV28 and TRBJ2-7, with D perhaps TRBD1 (5 bases). The CDR3 covers 14 residues. Between the trimmed V and J ends, which lost 2 bases and 6 bases, there was a span of 14 bases. In germline, CDR1 is MDHEN, CDR2 SYDVKM. The CDR3 protein is CASSLGKGLTEQYF. The CDR3 DNA reads as TGTGCCAGCAGTTTAGGAAAGGGGTTGACCGAGCAGTACTTC.

This clone is deemed large. V is TRBV5-8 and J is TRBJ1-5; D uncertain. The CDR3 runs to 15 residues. From germline, CDR1 is SGHTS and CDR2 YDEGEE. V shed 0 bases and J shed 0 bases, with 7 bases lying between them. The chain's CDR3 is CASSLDGVSNQPQHF. For the CDR3, the DNA is TGTGCCAGCAGCTTGGACGGGGTTAGCAATCAGCCCCAGCATTTT.

This chain joins TRBV16 and TRBJ1-2; TRBD1 matches 7 bases. Per the germline V gene, CDR1 is KGHSY and CDR2 is FQNENV. The CDR3 covers 14 residues. The ends lost 4 bases at V and 4 bases at J; junction bases unmatched: 6. The chain's CDR3 is CASSPRDRPYGYTF. DNA of the CDR3: TGTGCCAGCAGCCCCCGGGACAGACCCTATGGCTACACCTTC.

This clone was detected a few times. V usage is TRBV5-8 and J usage is TRBJ2-7; D is perhaps TRBD1 or TRBD2 (6 bases each). The CDR3 sequence is 14 residues long. Trimming cost V 2 bases and J 7 bases, with 16 bases left between them. Germline loops: CDR1 SGHTS, CDR2 YDEGEE. Here the CDR3 reads CASSLTGASWEQYF. In DNA, the CDR3 is TGTGCCAGCAGCTTAACGGGGGCGAGTTGGGAGCAGTACTTC.

The V call is TRBV12-5, the J call TRBJ2-7; maybe TRBD2 (6 bases). Germline CDR1 LGHNT, CDR2 FRNRAP. CDR3 length: 16 amino acids. Trimming shortened V by 0 bases and J by 7 bases, and 19 bases separated the two germline ends. The chain's CDR3 is CASGLVTASEAREQYF. Written as DNA, the CDR3 is TGTGCTAGTGGTTTGGTAACGGCTAGCGAGGCGAGGGAGCAGTACTTC.

The chain links TRBV12-1 to TRBJ1-2; the table calls TRBD1, which could not be checked here. TRBV12-1 corresponds to a pseudogene. CDR3 size: 15 residues. The CDR3 loop reads CASSLSGMRLYGYTF. The CDR3 DNA sequence: TGTGCCAGCAGCTTATCAGGGATGAGGCTCTATGGCTACACCTTC.

V and J are TRBV4-2 and TRBJ2-1; the D gene is possibly TRBD2 (5 bases). V was cut by 3 bases and J by 6 bases, with 21 bases left in between. Germline CDR1 LGHNA, CDR2 YNFKEQ. The CDR3 consists of 17 residues. The CDR3: CASSHRTERAPGNEQFF. The CDR3 coding sequence is TGTGCCAGCAGCCACAGGACTGAGAGGGCCCCGGGCAATGAGCAGTTCTTC.

The rearrangement uses TRBV6-5 and TRBJ1-4, with 9 nucleotides matching TRBD1. The CDR3 covers 15 residues. Losses at the gene ends were 5 bases for V and 8 bases for J; bases not matched to a gene: 9. Germline CDR1 MNHEY, CDR2 SVGAGI. DNA for the CDR3: TGTGCCAGCAGTCCCTACCAGACAGGGGGAGAAAAACTGTTTTTT. Translation gives CASSPYQTGGEKLFF.

The J gene is TRBJ1-5, the V gene TRBV12-5; D remains ambiguous. Looked up from germline, CDR1 is LGHNT and CDR2 is FRNRAP. This CDR3 is 17 amino acids long. The V end was cut by 2 bases, the J end by 0 bases, with 14 bases between. The CDR3 nucleotides read TGTGCTAGTGGTTTGATGGGGAGAGCTTATAGCAATCAGCCCCAGCATTTT. Translated: CASGLMGRAYSNQPQHF.

V and J are TRBV27 and TRBJ2-1, with 7 nucleotides matching TRBD2. The germline CDR1 and CDR2 sequences are MNHEY and SMNVEV (reference sequence). V was pared by 0 bases and J by 0 bases, with 2 bases of the junction left unmatched. This CDR3 has 16 amino acids. The CDR3: CASSLSAGDSYNEQFF. CDR3 nucleotides: TGTGCCAGCAGTTTATCCGCGGGGGACTCCTACAATGAGCAGTTCTTC.